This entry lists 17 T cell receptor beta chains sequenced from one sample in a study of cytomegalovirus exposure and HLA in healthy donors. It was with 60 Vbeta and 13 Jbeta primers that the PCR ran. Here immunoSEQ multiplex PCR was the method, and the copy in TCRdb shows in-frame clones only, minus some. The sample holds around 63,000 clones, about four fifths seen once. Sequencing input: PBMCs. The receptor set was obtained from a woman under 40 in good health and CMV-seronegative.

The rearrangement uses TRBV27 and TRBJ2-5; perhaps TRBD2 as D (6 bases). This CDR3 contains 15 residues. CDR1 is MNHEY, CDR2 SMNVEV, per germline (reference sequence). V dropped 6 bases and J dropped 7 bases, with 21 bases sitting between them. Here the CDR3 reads CASSSPELGGATQYF. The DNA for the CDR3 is TGTGCCAGCAGCTCTCCGGAACTAGGAGGGGCGACCCAGTACTTC.

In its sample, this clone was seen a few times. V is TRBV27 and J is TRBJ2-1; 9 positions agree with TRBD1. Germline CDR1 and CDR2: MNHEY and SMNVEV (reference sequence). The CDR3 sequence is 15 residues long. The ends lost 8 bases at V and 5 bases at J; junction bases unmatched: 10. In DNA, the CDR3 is TGTGCCAGCGGATCGGACAGGGGAAGGGACAATGAGCAGTTCTTC. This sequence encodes CASGSDRGRDNEQFF.

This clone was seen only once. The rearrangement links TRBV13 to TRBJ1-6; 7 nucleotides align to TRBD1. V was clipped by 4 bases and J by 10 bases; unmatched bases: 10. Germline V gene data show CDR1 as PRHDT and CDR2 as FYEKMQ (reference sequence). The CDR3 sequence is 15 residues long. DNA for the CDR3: TGTGCCAGCAGCTCGGGACGGACAGGTGGGTCACCCCTCCACTTT. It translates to CASSSGRTGGSPLHF.

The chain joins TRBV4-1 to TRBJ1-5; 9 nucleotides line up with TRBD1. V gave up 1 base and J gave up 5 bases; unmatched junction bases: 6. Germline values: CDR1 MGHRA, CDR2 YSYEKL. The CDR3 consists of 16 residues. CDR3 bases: TGCGCCAGCAGCCAAGTTGAGAGGACAGGGGATCAGCCCCAGCATTTT. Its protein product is CASSQVERTGDQPQHF.

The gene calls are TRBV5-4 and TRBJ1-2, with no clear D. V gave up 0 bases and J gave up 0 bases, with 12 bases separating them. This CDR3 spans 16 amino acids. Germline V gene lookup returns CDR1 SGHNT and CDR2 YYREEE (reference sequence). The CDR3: CASSLGVRSANYGYTF. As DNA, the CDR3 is TGTGCCAGCAGCTTGGGTGTGCGGAGCGCTAACTATGGCTACACCTTC.

CDR3 nucleotides: TGTGCCAGCAGCGTACGAGGGGACAGGGGCACAGATACGCAGTATTTT. Translating it yields CASSVRGDRGTDTQYF. This rearrangement joins TRBV9 to TRBJ2-3; 9 nucleotides agree with TRBD1. Germline values: CDR1 SGDLS, CDR2 YYNGEE. The CDR3 sequence is 16 residues long. Losses at the gene ends were 1 base for V and 1 base for J; bases not matched to a gene: 4. Looking up the rest from reference TRBV9 and TRBJ2-3 gives the full variable domain: DSGVTQTPKHLITATGQRVTLRCSPRSGDLSVYWYQQSLDQGLQFLIQYYNGEERAKGNILERFSAQQFPDLHSELNLSSLELGDSALYFCASSVRGDRGTDTQYFGPGTRLTVL.

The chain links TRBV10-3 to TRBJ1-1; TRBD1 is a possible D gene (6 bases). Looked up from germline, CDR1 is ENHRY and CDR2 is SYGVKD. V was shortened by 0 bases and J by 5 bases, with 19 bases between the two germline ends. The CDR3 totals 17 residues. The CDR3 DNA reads TGTGCCATCAGTGAGTCGGGTCGGGCAGGGGTATGGACTGAAGCTTTCTTT. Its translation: CAISESGRAGVWTEAFF.

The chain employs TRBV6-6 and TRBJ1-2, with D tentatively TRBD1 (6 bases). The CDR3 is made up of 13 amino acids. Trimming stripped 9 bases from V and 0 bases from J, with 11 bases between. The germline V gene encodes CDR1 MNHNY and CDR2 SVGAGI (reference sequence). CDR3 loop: CASSDRANYGYTF. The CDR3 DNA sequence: TGTGCCAGTTCGGACAGAGCTAACTATGGCTACACCTTC.

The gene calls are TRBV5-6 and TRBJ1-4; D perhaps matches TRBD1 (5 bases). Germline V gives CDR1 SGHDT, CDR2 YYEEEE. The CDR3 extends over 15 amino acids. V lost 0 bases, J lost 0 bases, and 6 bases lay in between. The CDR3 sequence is CASSLGGATNEKLFF. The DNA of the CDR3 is TGTGCCAGCAGCTTGGGGGGGGCAACTAATGAAAAACTGTTTTTT.

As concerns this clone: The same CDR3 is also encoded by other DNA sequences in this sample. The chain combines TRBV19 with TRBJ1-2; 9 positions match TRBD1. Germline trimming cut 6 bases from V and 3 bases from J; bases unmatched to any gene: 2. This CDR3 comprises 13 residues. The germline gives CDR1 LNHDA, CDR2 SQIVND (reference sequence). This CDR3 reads CASSRTGDYGYTF. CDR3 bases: TGTGCCAGTAGCAGGACAGGGGACTATGGCTACACCTTC. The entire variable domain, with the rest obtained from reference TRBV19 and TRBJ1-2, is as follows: DGGITQSPKYLFRKEGQNVTLSCEQNLNHDAMYWYRQDPGQGLRLIYYSQIVNDFQKGDIAEGYSVSREKKESFPLTVTSAQKNPTAFYLCASSRTGDYGYTFGSGTRLTVV.

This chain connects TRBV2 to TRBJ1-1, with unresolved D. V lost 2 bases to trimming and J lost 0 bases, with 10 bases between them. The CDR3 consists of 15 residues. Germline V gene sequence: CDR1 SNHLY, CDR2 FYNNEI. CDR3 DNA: TGTGCCAGCAGTGAAAGTATGCGGCTGAACACTGAAGCTTTCTTT. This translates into CASSESMRLNTEAFF.

The CDR3 bases are TGCGCCAGCAGCTTGACAGGGGGTAGGGAGTATTCACCCCTCCACTTT. The encoded protein is CASSLTGGREYSPLHF. The rearrangement uses TRBV5-1 and TRBJ1-6, with TRBD1 matching 8 bases. CDR3 length equals 16 residues. Germline-derived CDR1 and CDR2 are SGHRS and YFSETQ. Unmatched junction bases numbered 8, after V lost 1 base and J lost 8 bases.

The CDR3 sequence is CASSEGLANSPLHF. The CDR3 nucleotides read TGTGCCAGCAGCGAGGGACTTGCCAATTCACCCCTCCACTTT. The chain combines TRBV5-6 with TRBJ1-6; D may be TRBD1 (5 bases). V lost 4 bases and J 7 bases, leaving 12 bases between the germline ends. This CDR3 has 14 residues. Germline V gene data show CDR1 as SGHDT and CDR2 as YYEEEE.

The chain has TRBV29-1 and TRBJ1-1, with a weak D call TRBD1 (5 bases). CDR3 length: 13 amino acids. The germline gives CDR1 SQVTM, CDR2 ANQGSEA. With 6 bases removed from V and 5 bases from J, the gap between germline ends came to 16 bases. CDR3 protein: CSVAGGRGTEAFF. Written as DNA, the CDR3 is TGCAGCGTGGCCGGGGGAAGGGGTACTGAAGCTTTCTTT.

The CDR3 region has the DNA TGCGCCAGCAGCTCCACCGGGACAGATAATGGCTACACCTTC. Amino acids: CASSSTGTDNGYTF. The genes are TRBV5-1 and TRBJ1-2; 7 bases align to TRBD1. Germline V gene data show CDR1 as SGHRS and CDR2 as YFSETQ. The CDR3 sequence is 14 residues long. V lost 3 bases, J lost 6 bases, and 8 bases stayed unmatched.

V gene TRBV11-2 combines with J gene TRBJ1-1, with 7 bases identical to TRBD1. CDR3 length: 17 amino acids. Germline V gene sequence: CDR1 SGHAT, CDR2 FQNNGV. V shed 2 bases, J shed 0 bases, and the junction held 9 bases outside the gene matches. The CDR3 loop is CASSLTGALFVNTEAFF. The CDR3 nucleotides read TGTGCCAGCAGCTTAACAGGGGCGCTTTTTGTGAACACTGAAGCTTTCTTT.

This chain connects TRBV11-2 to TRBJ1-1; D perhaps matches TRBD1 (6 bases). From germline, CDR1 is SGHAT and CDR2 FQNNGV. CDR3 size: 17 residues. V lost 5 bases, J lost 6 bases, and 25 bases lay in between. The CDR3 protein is CASSPQGSQGRLAEAFF. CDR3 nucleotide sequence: TGTGCCAGCAGCCCCCAGGGCTCACAGGGTCGTTTGGCTGAAGCTTTCTTT.